A selection of T cell receptor beta chains follows, all from one sample in a study of OX40 agonist ivuxolimab in advanced cancers. This table comes from immunoSEQ multiplex PCR, and its TCRdb copy is limited to in-frame clones, with some not included. The data show 70,000 to 80,000 clones, around 84% seen once. The specimen was CD4+ or CD8+ T cells sorted from blood, collected in a trial of the OX40 agonist ivuxolimab. These receptors were taken from an adult with an advanced solid tumor such as melanoma, head and neck, liver or kidney cancer. CDR3s include the opening cysteine and the closing phenylalanine or tryptophan. The order of the fields is J gene, clone size, D gene, V gene, CDR3 DNA, CDR3 protein. A D gene is named only where the DNA matches it firmly. Clone size, where shown, is once, few, many, or a class for clones that have expanded.

>TRBJ2-5|few|NA|TRBV28
TGTGCCAGCAGACGCGGACTTGAGTGGGATGCCTACCAAGAGACCCAGTACTTC
CASRRGLEWDAYQETQYF
>TRBJ2-1|NA|NA|TRBV5-7
TGTGCCAGCAGCTTTTTTGCAACTCACTCCTACAATGAGCAGTTCTTC
CASSFFATHSYNEQFF
>TRBJ2-5|NA|TRBD1|TRBV4-1
TGCGCCAGCAGCCCCCTGGGGACAGGGGGCTTCTGGACCCAGTACTTC
CASSPLGTGGFWTQYF
>TRBJ2-1|NA|NA|TRBV6-5
TGTGCCAGCAGTTACTCGATAATAACCTCCCAGTTCTTC
CASSYSIITSQFF
>TRBJ2-7|NA|TRBD1|TRBV28
TGTGCCAGCGTCAGGGACAGGGTAACCGAGCAGTACTTC
CASVRDRVTEQYF
>TRBJ1-3|NA|NA|TRBV7-9
TGTGCCAGCAGCGTGAACAGGGCGGTCACTGGAAACACCATATATTTT
CASSVNRAVTGNTIYF
>TRBJ1-5|few|NA|TRBV10-3
TGTGCCATCAGGGACATGGGGAGGCCCCAGCATTTT
CAIRDMGRPQHF
>TRBJ2-1|NA|TRBD1|TRBV4-2
TGTGCCAGCCGCGGTGACAGGGGGACCTACAATGAGCAGTTCTTC
CASRGDRGTYNEQFF
>TRBJ1-1|once|NA|TRBV5-1
TGCGCCAGCAGCGGCCAGGGCGCTGAAGCTTTCTTT
CASSGQGAEAFF
>TRBJ2-7|few|TRBD1|TRBV7-7
TGTGCTAGCAGCTCGGGACAGGGGCCCTACGAGCAGTACTTC
CASSSGQGPYEQYF
>TRBJ1-6|NA|TRBD1|TRBV5-4
TGTGCCAGCAGCCTCCGACAGGGTAACAATTCACCCCTCCACTTT
CASSLRQGNNSPLHF
>TRBJ2-3|NA|NA|TRBV11-2
TGTGCCAGCAGTTCCACTGAGATCGGGGCGCAGTATTTT
CASSSTEIGAQYF
>TRBJ2-1|NA|NA|TRBV5-1
TGCGCCAGCAGCCCCCAGAGCGACGGTAACAGTGAGCAGTTCTTC
CASSPQSDGNSEQFF
>TRBJ2-2|NA|TRBD1|TRBV6-5
TGTGCCAGTAGGACAGGGGGCGACACCGGGGAGCTGTTTTTT
CASRTGGDTGELFF
>TRBJ2-3|NA|TRBD2|TRBV5-6
TGTGCCAGCAGCCGTCCAGCGGGAGTAGGTGATACGCAGTATTTT
CASSRPAGVGDTQYF
>TRBJ2-5|once|TRBD1|TRBV2
TGTGCCAGCACCGATAGGACAGGATCGCCCAGGGCCCAGTACTTC
CASTDRTGSPRAQYF
>TRBJ1-4|NA|NA|TRBV25-1
TGTGCCAGCAGTGAACAGGGAGCAACTAATGAAAAACTGTTTTTT
CASSEQGATNEKLFF
>TRBJ2-1|NA|NA|TRBV5-4
TGTGCCAGCAGCTTGTCTGACCCGGGACTCGAGTTATTCTTC
CASSLSDPGLELFF
>TRBJ2-7|NA|TRBD1|TRBV29-1
TGCAGCGTGGGGCCCCTAACAGGGGACTACGAGCAGTACTTC
CSVGPLTGDYEQYF
>TRBJ1-1|NA|TRBD1|TRBV19
TGTGCCAGTAGTGGACAGGGGGGCACTGAAGCTTTCTTT
CASSGQGGTEAFF
>TRBJ1-5|NA|TRBD1|TRBV5-6
TGTGCCAGCAGCTTGGGCACAGGGGGATATAGCAATCAGCCCCAGCATTTT
CASSLGTGGYSNQPQHF
>TRBJ1-1|NA|NA|TRBV18
TGTGCCAGCTCACCACGGGGGGCACGGGACACTGAAGCTTTCTTT
CASSPRGARDTEAFF
>TRBJ2-7|NA|TRBD2|TRBV10-1
TGCGCCAGCAGAGCCGGGGGGACCTACGAGCAGTACTTC
CASRAGGTYEQYF